This TCR beta chain originates from a study of tumor-infiltrating lymphocytes in primary liver carcinoma. Using a constant-region primer together with ProtoScript II reverse transcriptase, TCR beta cDNA was made from approximately 500 ng of total RNA. Researchers made the TCR beta libraries by running three nested multiplex PCR rounds with slightly modified ARM-PCR. The first two PCR rounds, around 11 cycles each, used TRBV1-TRBV30 forward primers and a C-beta reverse primer. One entry per CDR3 protein results from TCRdb running MiXCR on the multiplex PCR reads. This sample has over 95,000 distinct CDR3 sequences, with around 63% found just once. DNA and RNA were both co-extracted from 20-30 mg of bulk tissue that had not been sorted. This CDR3 comprises 16 residues. Germline trimming cut 6 bases from V and 7 bases from J; bases unmatched to any gene: 12. From germline, CDR1 is MGHDK and CDR2 SYGVNS.

The receptor was isolated from a woman aged 55-70 years with primary liver carcinoma and hepatitis B virus infection. The chain joins TRBV25-1 to TRBJ1-6; 7 positions agree with TRBD1. Material: liver tumor tissue from sampling region 5. Subset indicated: tumor region T5, tumor centre. The CDR3 loop is CASRTSGTAQNSPLHF. DNA of the CDR3: TGTGCCAGCAGGACCTCAGGGACAGCCCAAAATTCACCCCTCCACTTT. Full variable domain (remainder filled in from reference TRBV25-1 and TRBJ1-6): EADIYQTPRYLVIGTGKKITLECSQTMGHDKMYWYQQDPGMELHLIHYSYGVNSTEKGDLSSESTVSRIRTEHFPLTLESARPSHTSQYLCASRTSGTAQNSPLHFGNGTRLTVT.